This T cell receptor (beta chain) was identified in a study of control samples from healthy donors and cancer patients. The CDR3 has 14 residues. The germline V gene encodes CDR1 MDHEN and CDR2 SYDVKM. Between the trimmed V and J ends, which lost 4 bases and 4 bases, there was a span of 13 bases. Data came from immunoSEQ multiplex PCR; TCRdb stores just in-frame clones and leaves some out. Of about 120,000 clones listed, around 87% are singletons. The chain uses TRBV28 and TRBJ1-2; D is unresolved. The sequenced material came from blood. The receptor was derived from a man aged 60-69 years in good health. DNA for the CDR3: TGTGCCAGCAGTTCACATCAACATACCTATGGCTACACCTTC. Amino acids: CASSSHQHTYGYTF.